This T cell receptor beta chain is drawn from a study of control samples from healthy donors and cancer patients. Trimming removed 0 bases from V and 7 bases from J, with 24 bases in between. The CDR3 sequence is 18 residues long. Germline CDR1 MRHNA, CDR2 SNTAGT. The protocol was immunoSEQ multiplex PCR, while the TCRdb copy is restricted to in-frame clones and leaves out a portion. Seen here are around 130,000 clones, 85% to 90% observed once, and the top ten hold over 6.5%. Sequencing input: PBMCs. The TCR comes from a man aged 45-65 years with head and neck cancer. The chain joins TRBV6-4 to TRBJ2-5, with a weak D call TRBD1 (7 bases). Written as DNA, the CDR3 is TGTGCCAGCAGTGACTCGGAATCAACGACAGGGCGGCGGGGGACCCAGTACTTC. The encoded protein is CASSDSESTTGRRGTQYF.